These T cell receptor beta chains were read from a single sample in a study of cytomegalovirus exposure and HLA in healthy donors. Clones were sequenced by immunoSEQ multiplex PCR, and TCRdb holds only the in-frame ones, with some missing. The data contain under 150,000 clones, 75% to 80% of them singletons. Material for sequencing was PBMCs. The source is a woman younger than 45 in good health and CMV-seropositive. Both conserved end residues are part of each CDR3.

v_call	j_call	cdr3_aa
TRBV4-3	TRBJ1-2	CASSQDLRLPYGYTF
TRBV28	TRBJ2-7	CASTGRGREFEQYF
TRBV5-1	TRBJ2-5	CASSLEGLAGGNQETQYF
TRBV5-5	TRBJ1-6	CASSLASGGARAPLHF
TRBV7-9	TRBJ2-2	CASSLTEINTGELFF
TRBV12-5	TRBJ2-1	CASKNWDRDNEQFF
TRBV27	TRBJ1-5	CASSLARASQPQHF
TRBV9	TRBJ2-7	CASSVAVAHEQYF
TRBV15	TRBJ2-2	CATARGVTGELFF
TRBV6-5	TRBJ1-2	CASRETGVFFGYTF
TRBV14	-	CASSATLDSSYEQYF
TRBV4-1	TRBJ2-4	CASSPGQGLAKNIQYF
TRBV5-4	TRBJ2-3	CASSLGGAGTQYF
TRBV7-2	TRBJ2-1	CASSPQGGMYYNEQFF
TRBV30	TRBJ1-3	CAWSVRGTGSGNTIYF
TRBV29-1	TRBJ1-3	CSVEAFGQGPRGNTIYF
TRBV11-2	TRBJ1-4	CASSIRGQLVNEKLFF
TRBV5-4	TRBJ2-1	CASREGTSGGYNEQFF
TRBV29-1	TRBJ1-4	CSVVAGREKLFF
TRBV19	TRBJ1-1	CASNVRTGGRNTEAFF
TRBV4-2	TRBJ1-1	CASAVEENTEAFF
TRBV28	TRBJ1-4	CASSPGRTTNEKLFF
TRBV2	TRBJ1-6	CASTRGQSPLHF
TRBV4-1	TRBJ2-1	CASSQGGLGDNEQFF
TRBV28	TRBJ1-1	CASSRPRHLNTEAFF
TRBV2	TRBJ2-3	CASRRGGPTDTQYF
TRBV14	TRBJ2-3	CASSPWGTTSTDTQYF
TRBV7-2	TRBJ1-5	CASTPPGSNQPQHF
TRBV18	TRBJ1-1	CASSPPRGQNTEAFF
TRBV4-1	TRBJ2-3	CASSQDTPWDNTDTQYF
TRBV7-3	TRBJ2-7	CASSRQGSGDGQYF
TRBV4-2	TRBJ1-2	CASSQLLPGQGGEGYTF
TRBV5-5	TRBJ1-6	CASSFGQGRSPLHF
TRBV7-2	TRBJ2-1	CASSLALGTGEFF
TRBV15	TRBJ1-6	CATSSVQGYNSPLHF
TRBV4-3	TRBJ1-2	CASSQAGTGFHGYTF
TRBV4-2	TRBJ2-7	CASSHGTFQYF
TRBV7-9	TRBJ2-7	CASSLEEAGHVYEQYF
TRBV7-2	TRBJ2-7	CASSPRAGGPYEQYF
TRBV7-3	TRBJ2-1	CASSLGDSHNEQFF
TRBV19	TRBJ2-7	CASRSERSSYEQYF
TRBV11-2	TRBJ2-5	CASSLTSGGAGEGTQYF
TRBV6-1	TRBJ1-6	CASSLRGGNSPLHF
TRBV6-1	TRBJ1-1	CASSHGAGAFF
TRBV6-6	TRBJ2-1	CASSYSTGGANNEQFF
TRBV6-5	TRBJ2-5	CASRPGEKETQYF
TRBV7-6	TRBJ2-1	CASSPGGVGEQFF
TRBV5-1	TRBJ2-5	CASRPAGEIKTQYF
TRBV7-9	TRBJ2-7	CASSLDRGSEQYF
TRBV28	TRBJ1-5	CASSPGGKGNQPQHF
TRBV5-1	TRBJ1-4	CASSPGSGEKLFF
TRBV4-3	TRBJ2-7	CASSQVGQSYEQYF
TRBV7-2	TRBJ2-3	CASSQPGLTTSGTQYF
TRBV5-4	TRBJ2-3	CASTLRGRGGGTDTQYF
TRBV28	TRBJ2-7	CASSTTGPLGEQYF